These 24 T cell receptor beta chains originate from one sample sequenced in a study of blood T cell repertoires in COVID-19. The protocol was immunoSEQ multiplex PCR, while the TCRdb copy is restricted to in-frame clones and leaves out a portion. The data contain over 110,000 clones, 70% to 85% of them singletons. The specimen was peripheral blood. The source is a man aged 55 to 70 with acute or convalescent COVID-19.

This clone occurred a few times. Distinct nucleotide sequences in the sample also encode this CDR3. The chain uses TRBV19 and TRBJ1-1, with D possibly TRBD1 on 6 matching bases. From germline, CDR1 is LNHDA and CDR2 SQIVND (reference sequence). V dropped 3 bases and J dropped 1 base, with 15 bases sitting between them. CDR3 size: 16 residues. The CDR3 loop is CASSMPYRVGNTEAFF. For the CDR3, the DNA is TGTGCCAGTAGTATGCCCTACAGGGTCGGGAACACTGAAGCTTTCTTT.

V usage is TRBV6-2 or TRBV6-3 and J usage is TRBJ2-3; 8 bases agree with TRBD1. CDR3 length: 15 amino acids. Germline V gene data show CDR1 as MNHEY and CDR2 as SVGEGT. After removal of 6 bases from V and 3 bases from J, the junction contained 8 bases not matched to a gene. The CDR3 region has the DNA TGTGCCAGCAGCCGCAGGGGGCGCGGAACAGATACGCAGTATTTT. It yields the protein CASSRRGRGTDTQYF.

The chain links TRBV30 to TRBJ1-4; TRBD1 matches at 7 bases. The CDR3 totals 15 residues. CDR1 is GTSNPN and CDR2 is SVGIG in the germline V gene (reference sequence). Trimming at V came to 2 bases and at J to 1 base, leaving 4 bases not matched to a gene. This CDR3 is CAWSPGTVTNEKLFF. In DNA, the CDR3 is TGTGCCTGGAGTCCCGGGACAGTAACTAATGAAAAACTGTTTTTT.

The chain combines TRBV24-1 with TRBJ2-3; 7 bases align to TRBD2. The V and J ends lost 9 bases and 3 bases, in that order; junction bases with no gene match: 5. Germline V gene lookup returns CDR1 KGHDR and CDR2 SFDVKD. The CDR3 spans 13 residues. Here the CDR3 DNA reads TGTGCCACCTCGCGGGAGCCGACAGATACGCAGTATTTT. It is translated as CATSREPTDTQYF.

The chain uses TRBV5-1 and TRBJ1-1; 7 bases align to TRBD1. With V trimmed by 2 bases and J by 3 bases, 4 bases remained unmatched. The CDR3 contains 14 residues. The V gene's germline CDR1 is SGHRS and CDR2 YFSETQ. CDR3 in DNA: TGCGCCAGCAGCTTTGGGCAGGGGGACACTGAAGCTTTCTTT. Its protein is CASSFGQGDTEAFF.

The rearrangement uses TRBV19 and TRBJ1-1; D gene uncertain. The CDR3 is made up of 13 amino acids. Per the germline V gene, CDR1 is LNHDA and CDR2 is SQIVND (reference sequence). Trimming removed 10 bases at V and 1 base at J, with 13 bases between. DNA for the CDR3: TGTGCCACCCGGGTGGAAAAGAACACTGAAGCTTTCTTT. Encoded protein: CATRVEKNTEAFF.

The sample holds one count of this clone. The CDR3 does not end in the conserved phenylalanine or tryptophan, so this is likely a read error. It is unclear where the CDR3 begins or ends on the DNA, so no DNA is shown, and the CDR3 is as TCRdb lists it. This chain links TRBV28 with TRBJ1-2; no check of the table's D call, TRBD1, against the DNA was made. Including both end residues, the CDR3 is 10 amino acids long. Germline CDR1 and CDR2: MDHEN and SYDVKM. Here the CDR3 reads CASSSWDSRP.

The chain is built from TRBV7-9 and TRBJ1-2; TRBD1 aligns across 8 bases. This CDR3 has 16 amino acids. CDR1 is SEHNR and CDR2 is FQNEAQ in the germline V gene (reference sequence). V trimming: 3 bases; J trimming: 5 bases; junction bases outside the gene matches: 11. For the CDR3, the DNA is TGTGCCAGCAGCTTGGGAGCGACAGGGGAAAGTTATGGCTACACCTTC. Amino acid sequence: CASSLGATGESYGYTF.

The sample holds one count of this clone. As DNA, the CDR3 is TGCGCCAGCAGCTCACAGGGAGTATCGGGGAATGAGCAGTTCTTC. Amino acids: CASSSQGVSGNEQFF. This chain uses TRBV5-1 with TRBJ2-1, with D maybe TRBD1 (6 bases). V lost 3 bases and J lost 7, with 17 bases in between. This CDR3 has 15 amino acids. Germline CDR1 reads SGHRS; CDR2 reads YFSETQ.

The chain links TRBV6-5 to TRBJ2-7; 7 positions match TRBD1. The CDR3 is made up of 13 amino acids. Germline CDR1 and CDR2: MNHEY and SVGAGI. V trimming: 7 bases; J trimming: 1 base; junction bases outside the gene matches: 4. In DNA, the CDR3 is TGTGCCAGCACCCGGGACAGTTCCTACGAGCAGTACTTC. Its translation is CASTRDSSYEQYF.

J is TRBJ2-2 and V is TRBV3-1 (or the pseudogene TRBV3-2); 14 bases agree with TRBD2. The V gene's germline CDR1 is LGHDT and CDR2 YNNKEL (reference sequence). The CDR3 runs 16 residues. V shed 8 bases and J 4 bases; nucleotides not matched to a gene: 6. This CDR3 reads CASGRTSGRITGELFF. The CDR3 nucleotides read TGTGCCAGCGGTCGGACTAGCGGGAGGATCACCGGGGAGCTGTTTTTT.

The chain carries TRBV11-1 and TRBJ1-2; 7 bases map to TRBD1. The CDR3 has 13 amino acids. The germline CDR1 and CDR2 sequences are SGHAT and FQDESV (reference sequence). Trimming took 4 bases from V and 8 from J; bases not matched to a gene: 7. The CDR3, as DNA: TGTGCCAGCAGCTCGACAGGGTTTCGGGGCTACACCTTC. This sequence encodes CASSSTGFRGYTF.

This clone was observed a few times. The chain links TRBV5-3 to TRBJ2-5; perhaps TRBD1 as D (5 bases). TRBV5-3 is an ORF, with its function uncertain. The V and J ends lost 0 bases and 4 bases respectively, with 10 bases between them. The CDR3 has 14 residues. The CDR3 loop is CARSLEGHGETQYF. For the CDR3, the DNA is TGTGCCAGAAGCTTGGAAGGACACGGAGAGACCCAGTACTTC.

The chain uses TRBV6-5 and TRBJ1-6, with D tentatively TRBD1 (6 bases). This CDR3 is built from 13 residues. Germline values: CDR1 MNHEY, CDR2 SVGAGI. Trimming removed 5 bases at V and 10 bases at J, with 12 bases between. The CDR3 loop is CASSTNRVSPLHF. The CDR3, as DNA: TGTGCCAGCAGTACCAACAGGGTCTCACCCCTCCACTTT.

The V call is TRBV24-1, the J call TRBJ1-5, with 7 nucleotides matching TRBD1. V trimming: 4 bases; J trimming: 1 base; junction bases outside the gene matches: 3. The CDR3 sequence is 15 residues long. Germline V gives CDR1 KGHDR, CDR2 SFDVKD. The CDR3 spells CATSDSGGSNQPQHF. The CDR3 nucleotides read TGTGCCACCAGTGACTCAGGGGGGAGCAATCAGCCCCAGCATTTT.

The V call is TRBV10-3, the J call TRBJ2-3; TRBD2 agrees at 7 bases. This CDR3 contains 14 residues. The germline gives CDR1 ENHRY, CDR2 SYGVKD. After removal of 3 bases from V and 6 bases from J, the junction contained 6 bases not matched to a gene. In nucleotides, the CDR3 is TGTGCCATCAGTGATGGGGGGGGTTTGGATACGCAGTATTTT. It codes for CAISDGGGLDTQYF.

The chain joins TRBV3-1 (or the pseudogene TRBV3-2) to TRBJ1-1, with a weak D call TRBD1 (5 bases). The ends were cut back, 1 base at V and 4 bases at J, with 10 bases in the middle. This CDR3 is 14 amino acids long. CDR1 and CDR2 from the germline V gene are LGHDT and YNNKEL (reference sequence). The CDR3 reads CASSQVGGSTEAFF. The CDR3 DNA reads TGTGCCAGCAGCCAAGTCGGGGGAAGCACTGAAGCTTTCTTT.

The V call is TRBV4-2, the J call TRBJ2-5; 8 bases align to TRBD2. The CDR3 contains 19 residues. The germline gives CDR1 LGHNA, CDR2 YNFKEQ. J was trimmed by 7 bases and V by 0 bases; bases with no gene match: 19. The DNA of the CDR3 is TGTGCCAGCAGCCAAGATTTTCGAGCGGGAGTAGTCAGCGGAGGGACCCAGTACTTC. As protein: CASSQDFRAGVVSGGTQYF.

The chain employs TRBV9 and TRBJ2-1, with 7 bases aligning to TRBD2. Trimming took 2 bases from V and 3 from J; bases not matched to a gene: 5. The germline V gene has CDR1 SGDLS and CDR2 YYNGEE. The CDR3 totals 15 residues. The CDR3 sequence: CASSVAGEFYNEQFF. CDR3 DNA: TGTGCCAGCAGCGTGGCGGGAGAATTCTACAATGAGCAGTTCTTC.

V gene TRBV27 combines with J gene TRBJ1-4; 11 bases map to TRBD1. Germline loops: CDR1 MNHEY, CDR2 SMNVEV (reference sequence). This CDR3 contains 14 residues. V trimming: 4 bases; J trimming: 7 bases; junction bases outside the gene matches: 2. DNA of the CDR3: TGTGCCAGCAGTTGGACAGGGGGCGTTGAAAAACTGTTTTTT. It codes for CASSWTGGVEKLFF.

This clone is medium-sized by share. The chain carries TRBV13 and TRBJ1-2; the D is unclear. Germline assignment: CDR1 PRHDT and CDR2 FYEKMQ (reference sequence). This CDR3 is 13 amino acids long. Trimming pared 4 bases from V and 4 bases from J, leaving 10 bases between. The CDR3 DNA reads as TGTGCCAGCAGCTCAGAAGAAGTCTATGGCTACACCTTC. Encoded protein: CASSSEEVYGYTF. Complete variable domain (other parts from reference TRBV13 and TRBJ1-2): AAGVIQSPRHLIKEKRETATLKCYPIPRHDTVYWYQQGPGQDPQFLISFYEKMQSDKGSIPDRFSAQQFSDYHSELNMSSLELGDSALYFCASSSEEVYGYTFGSGTRLTVV.

This clone has only one observation. V usage is TRBV28 and J usage is TRBJ1-1; unclear D gene. V was pared by 5 bases and J by 3 bases, with 7 bases between. From germline, CDR1 is MDHEN and CDR2 SYDVKM. The CDR3 is made up of 12 amino acids. CDR3 region: CASSQVYTEAFF. In nucleotides, the CDR3 is TGTGCCAGCAGTCAGGTGTACACTGAAGCTTTCTTT.

The chain employs TRBV18 and TRBJ1-1, with 9 bases fitting TRBD1. The CDR3 contains 18 residues. After removal of 4 bases from V and 3 bases from J, the junction contained 15 bases not matched to a gene. Germline loops: CDR1 KGHSH, CDR2 LQKENI. The CDR3 sequence is CASSRPQSPGTGHTEAFF. CDR3 sequence (DNA): TGTGCCAGCTCACGACCACAGAGTCCCGGGACAGGGCACACTGAAGCTTTCTTT.

The chain employs TRBV6-1 and TRBJ1-2, with 8 nucleotides matching TRBD1. V lost 1 base and J lost 8; bases outside the gene matches: 6. Germline assignment: CDR1 MNHNS and CDR2 SASEGT. The CDR3 runs to 14 residues. The CDR3 DNA follows: TGTGCCAGCAGTGAAGATACAGGGGGGGTCGGCTACACCTTC. Residues: CASSEDTGGVGYTF.